The 4 T cell receptor beta chains reported below all come from one sample, sequenced in a study of shared clonotypes between healthy human individuals (dated by TCRdb to about 2020). The library was made by the immunoSEQ multiplex PCR assay. The immuneACCESS repertoire file appears here via TCRdb, limited to in-frame rearrangements. These files lack a portion of the clones; in checked studies, under half of the deficit traces to unresolved V genes, and the cause of the others is not known. The sample data list 2 million to 2.5 million clones, and around 92% of these were observed just once. The ten largest clones represent approximately 0.41% of the sample. Sequencing was carried out using naive CD4+ T cells from PBMCs. The cell subset or site label of this sample denotes: CD45RA+ positively selected. These receptors came from a man between 18 and 29 years old in good health. Some clones in this sample may be carry-over from other donors' samples.

This chain joins TRBV2 and TRBJ2-7; D ambiguous. Trimming removed 7 bases at V and 0 bases at J, with 10 bases between. The germline gives CDR1 SNHLY, CDR2 FYNNEI. The length of the CDR3 is 13 residues. The CDR3 spells CASTYGYSYEQYF. DNA of the CDR3: TGTGCCAGCACCTACGGGTACTCCTACGAGCAGTACTTC.

The CDR3 bases are TGTGCCAGCAGTGACGAGGGGGGCCCTAGCAATCAGCCCCAGCATTTT. Translating gives CASSDEGGPSNQPQHF. V is TRBV6-1 and J is TRBJ1-5; possibly TRBD1 for D (6 bases). The CDR3 runs 16 residues. Between the trimmed V and J ends, which lost 3 bases and 0 bases, there was a span of 12 bases. Germline V gene lookup returns CDR1 MNHNS and CDR2 SASEGT.

The CDR3, as DNA: TGTGCCAGCAGTGTGCCGACAGGGGCGAACACTGAAGCTTTCTTT. It translates to CASSVPTGANTEAFF. The rearrangement links TRBV28 to TRBJ1-1; 8 bases align to TRBD1. The CDR3 consists of 15 residues. Germline V gives CDR1 MDHEN, CDR2 SYDVKM. Trimming at V came to 5 bases and at J to 1 base, leaving 6 bases not matched to a gene.

This chain connects TRBV2 to TRBJ2-2, with 7 bases matching TRBD1. The length of the CDR3 is 14 residues. Germline lookup yields CDR1 SNHLY and CDR2 FYNNEI. Losses at the gene ends were 6 bases for V and 6 bases for J; bases not matched to a gene: 7. The CDR3 loop reads CASSGNRGPGELFF. The CDR3 bases are TGTGCCAGCAGCGGCAACAGGGGCCCCGGGGAGCTGTTTTTT.